This TCR beta chain was recorded in a study of CD8 T cells in Susac syndrome. The wider study: Among the Susac syndrome patients sequenced, 5 or 6 had active disease and about eight were in remission.

Study results and limitations: The number of individuals included in the study's TCR sequencing and HLA analysis was acknowledged as relatively small.

A remark on this clonotype: Its antigen is currently unknown.

Sequencing of TCR beta was undertaken in CD8+ and CD4+ T cells derived from blood. Trimming shortened V by 4 bases and J by 5 bases, and 18 bases separated the two germline ends. Germline V gene lookup returns CDR1 SGHRS and CDR2 YFSETQ. The CDR3 length is 15 residues. An input of about 0.5 to 1 ug of RNA was subjected to reverse transcription using random hexamers. It was immunoSEQ multiplex PCR that amplified TCR beta CDR3 across 54 Vbeta and 13 Jbeta. From the immunoSEQ multiplex PCR reads, TCRdb called clonotypes with MiXCR, one entry per CDR3 protein. The sample yields roughly 130,000 distinct CDR3 sequences, over 90% seen once.

The chain uses TRBV5-1 and TRBJ2-5; D might be TRBD2 (6 bases). Sequenced: CD4+ T cells from PBMCs. The clonotype originates from a human donor with Susac syndrome. The CDR3 DNA is TGCGCCAGCAGCATCCTCCAGGGAGGTCACGAGACCCAGTACTTC. Translation: CASSILQGGHETQYF.